Listed here are 18 T cell receptor beta chains from one sample, sequenced in a study of blood T cell repertoires in COVID-19. Measured with immunoSEQ multiplex PCR; TCRdb has only the in-frame clones, and not every one. The repertoire holds 95,000 to 110,000 clones, with approximately 80% as singletons. The sample was peripheral blood. These receptors originate from a man aged 55-75 years with acute or convalescent COVID-19.

The chain employs TRBV10-1 and TRBJ2-5; TRBD2 matches 10 bases. Germline-derived CDR1 and CDR2 are WNHNN and SYGVQD (reference sequence). This CDR3 has 15 amino acids. V was pared by 2 bases and J by 1 base, with 1 base of the junction left unmatched. The CDR3 spells CASSESGGAQETQYF. DNA of the CDR3: TGCGCCAGCAGTGAGAGCGGGGGGGCCCAAGAGACCCAGTACTTC.

The gene calls are TRBV6-4 and TRBJ2-1, with D possibly TRBD1 on 6 matching bases. Germline V gene sequence: CDR1 MRHNA, CDR2 SNTAGT. The ends were cut back, 9 bases at V and 2 bases at J, with 11 bases in the middle. The CDR3 spans 13 residues. The CDR3 nucleotides read TGTGCCAGTTCAGGGGAACCCTACAATGAGCAGTTCTTC. Protein: CASSGEPYNEQFF.

V and J are TRBV4-1 and TRBJ2-7; D gene uncertain. Per germline, CDR1 MGHRA and CDR2 YSYEKL. The germline V and J ends were trimmed by 2 bases and 0 bases, with 5 bases remaining between them. This CDR3 has 13 amino acids. The CDR3 nucleotides are TGCGCCAGCAGCCAACAGGTCTCCTACGAGCAGTACTTC. It encodes CASSQQVSYEQYF.

V usage is TRBV28 and J usage is TRBJ1-1; TRBD1 aligns across 9 bases. Germline V gives CDR1 MDHEN, CDR2 SYDVKM. V gave up 6 bases and J gave up 5 bases; unmatched junction bases: 13. CDR3 length equals 16 residues. The DNA of the CDR3 is TGTGCCAGCAGGTCTTTTACAGGGGGCAGTGTTACTGAAGCTTTCTTT. Amino acid sequence: CASRSFTGGSVTEAFF.

The chain carries TRBV5-1 and TRBJ2-7, with 7 bases fitting TRBD1. The CDR3 extends over 16 amino acids. Unmatched junction bases numbered 12, after V lost 4 bases and J lost 2 bases. CDR1 and CDR2 (germline): SGHRS, YFSETQ. CDR3 coding DNA: TGCGCCAGCAGCGCCTTAACCGGGACAGAGACCTACGAGCAGTACTTC. It specifies CASSALTGTETYEQYF.

J is TRBJ1-2 and V is TRBV6-2 or TRBV6-3, with D uncertain. Germline V gives CDR1 MNHEY, CDR2 SVGEGT. The V and J ends lost 0 bases and 8 bases respectively, with 16 bases between them. The CDR3 extends over 15 amino acids. CDR3 sequence: CASSYSGGSRPGYTF. The CDR3 nucleotides are TGTGCCAGCAGTTACTCAGGAGGAAGCAGGCCGGGCTACACCTTC.

This clone has a handful of counts. The CDR3 protein is CATSPDRGQETQYF. CDR3 nucleotide sequence: TGTGCCACCAGTCCTGACAGGGGTCAGGAGACCCAGTACTTC. The V call is TRBV24-1, the J call TRBJ2-5, with 8 nucleotides matching TRBD1. This CDR3 spans 14 amino acids. Germline V gene sequence: CDR1 KGHDR, CDR2 SFDVKD. V trimming: 6 bases; J trimming: 5 bases; junction bases outside the gene matches: 7.

The CDR3 region has the DNA TGTGCCAGTCATGAAAGGACTAGCGGCCGAACAGATACGCAGTATTTT. It is translated as CASHERTSGRTDTQYF. This chain connects TRBV19 to TRBJ2-3; 10 nucleotides match TRBD2. This CDR3 is built from 16 residues. The V and J ends lost 8 bases and 3 bases, in that order; junction bases with no gene match: 11. The germline V gene encodes CDR1 LNHDA and CDR2 SQIVND (reference sequence).

The J gene is TRBJ1-1, the V gene TRBV11-2; TRBD1 agrees at 7 bases. This CDR3 region has 17 residues. Germline CDR1 and CDR2: SGHAT and FQNNGV. V lost 3 bases to trimming and J lost 3 bases; unmatched junction nucleotides: 13. The CDR3 bases are TGTGCCAGCAGCTTTTATCTGGGCAGGGGGAGCGACACTGAAGCTTTCTTT. It encodes CASSFYLGRGSDTEAFF.

The chain has TRBV14 and TRBJ2-1; 8 nucleotides match TRBD1. V was pared by 6 bases and J by 3 bases, with 10 bases of the junction left unmatched. Germline V CDR1 and CDR2: SGHDN, FVKESK. There are 16 residues in the CDR3. The DNA for the CDR3 is TGTGCCAGCAGTAGGACAGGGTTTGGGGTCTACAATGAGCAGTTCTTC. This codes for CASSRTGFGVYNEQFF.

The chain links TRBV7-2 to TRBJ2-5, with TRBD1 identical over 7 bases. The CDR3 runs 14 residues. V lost 2 bases and J lost 5; bases outside the gene matches: 5. From germline, CDR1 is SGHTA and CDR2 FQGNSA. CDR3 in amino acids: CASSLRGLRETQYF. CDR3 nucleotide sequence: TGTGCCAGCAGCTTAAGGGGGCTTAGGGAGACCCAGTACTTC.

The table lists this clone with a count of one. The V and J genes are TRBV4-1 and TRBJ1-1; D not certain. Germline assignment: CDR1 MGHRA and CDR2 YSYEKL. V lost 4 bases and J lost 2, with 11 bases in between. The CDR3 totals 14 residues. In DNA form, the CDR3 reads TGCGCCAGCAGCCGGCAGTCTCAAAACACTGAAGCTTTCTTT. The encoded protein is CASSRQSQNTEAFF.

The chain is built from TRBV6-5 and TRBJ2-1, with 13 nucleotides matching TRBD2. Germline V lookup: CDR1 MNHEY, CDR2 SVGAGI. The CDR3 contains 16 residues. V shed 4 bases and J 8 bases; nucleotides not matched to a gene: 8. CDR3 amino acids: CASSSGLAGVGYEQFF. CDR3 sequence (DNA): TGTGCCAGCAGTTCCGGACTAGCGGGAGTTGGGTATGAGCAGTTCTTC.

Ten or more counts support this clone. The J gene is TRBJ2-7, the V gene TRBV7-9; D possibly corresponds to TRBD1 (5 bases). V dropped 5 bases and J dropped 8 bases, with 22 bases sitting between them. Germline CDR1 is SEHNR and CDR2 is FQNEAQ (reference sequence). The CDR3 consists of 15 residues. This CDR3 is CASSDSLTGPLKQYF. As DNA, the CDR3 is TGTGCCAGCAGCGACAGCCTTACCGGGCCACTAAAGCAGTACTTC.

This clone was seen a single time. This chain connects TRBV14 to TRBJ1-2; possible D gene TRBD1, 5 bases. The CDR3 extends over 15 amino acids. Germline V gives CDR1 SGHDN, CDR2 FVKESK. V shed 0 bases and J shed 2 bases, with 10 bases lying between them. This CDR3 reads CASSQDLGGNYGYTF. Here the CDR3 DNA reads TGTGCCAGCAGCCAAGATCTCGGGGGAAACTATGGCTACACCTTC.

The chain carries TRBV10-3 and TRBJ1-2, with 8 bases lining up with TRBD1. V shed 3 bases and J 5 bases; nucleotides not matched to a gene: 2. The CDR3 extends over 13 amino acids. The germline gives CDR1 ENHRY, CDR2 SYGVKD. The CDR3 here is CAISEGQGYGYTF. The CDR3 nucleotides are TGTGCCATCAGTGAAGGACAGGGTTATGGCTACACCTTC.

The J gene is TRBJ2-3, the V gene TRBV18, with D maybe TRBD2 (5 bases). The CDR3 consists of 13 residues. Trimming took off 1 base at V and 5 bases at J, with 7 bases between the two ends. Germline assignment: CDR1 KGHSH and CDR2 LQKENI. This CDR3 is CASSPLGGDTQYF. CDR3 DNA sequence: TGTGCCAGCTCACCACTAGGAGGAGATACGCAGTATTTT.

The J gene is TRBJ1-4, the V gene TRBV25-1; the D gene is possibly TRBD1 (6 bases). The germline V gene has CDR1 MGHDK and CDR2 SYGVNS. Trimming pared 7 bases from V and 8 bases from J, leaving 23 bases between. The CDR3 loop spans 16 amino acids. CDR3 sequence: CASKSTSQGSREKLFF. DNA for the CDR3: TGTGCCAGCAAATCTACCTCACAGGGATCCAGAGAAAAACTGTTTTTT.